Following are 19 T cell receptor beta chains from one sample sequenced in a study of PD-1 blockade in classical Hodgkin lymphoma. Sequencing was performed with immunoSEQ multiplex PCR; in TCRdb, only in-frame clones are kept and a portion is missing. The profile shows tens of thousands of clones, 89% of them singletons. Brentuximab vedotin exposure varied, and every patient relapsed after autologous stem cell transplantation. The material was peripheral blood mononuclear cells (PBMCs), obtained before the second cycle of nivolumab. The receptors derive from a human donor with classical Hodgkin lymphoma.

CDR3 coding DNA: TGCAGCGTCCAAAGACAGTCTAGCACAGATACGCAGTATTTT. Translated, it gives CSVQRQSSTDTQYF. V usage is TRBV29-1 and J usage is TRBJ2-3, with a tentative D call TRBD1 (5 bases). Germline V gene lookup returns CDR1 SQVTM and CDR2 ANQGSEA. The V and J ends lost 6 bases and 0 bases respectively, with 13 bases between them. The CDR3 is made up of 14 amino acids.

The chain uses TRBV4-1 and TRBJ2-7, with D possibly matching TRBD2 (6 bases). The CDR3 has 14 residues. V was trimmed by 1 base and J by 1 base, leaving 8 bases between them. Germline V gives CDR1 MGHRA, CDR2 YSYEKL. This CDR3 reads CASSQVAGSYEQYF. CDR3 nucleotides: TGCGCCAGCAGCCAAGTTGCGGGGTCCTACGAGCAGTACTTC.

CDR3: CASSQGGGQTNEKLFF. The CDR3 bases are TGTGCCAGCAGCCAGGGGGGAGGACAAACTAATGAAAAACTGTTTTTT. The V and J genes are TRBV9 and TRBJ1-4, with 7 nucleotides matching TRBD1. CDR1 and CDR2 (germline): SGDLS, YYNGEE. V shed 4 bases, J shed 1 base, and the junction held 7 bases outside the gene matches. This CDR3 region has 16 residues.

The rearrangement joins TRBV19 to TRBJ2-1; D is possibly TRBD2 (5 bases). Germline V gene lookup returns CDR1 LNHDA and CDR2 SQIVND (reference sequence). This CDR3 contains 14 residues. Trimming took 3 bases from V and 9 from J, leaving 15 bases between them. CDR3 in DNA: TGTGCCAGTAGTATCTCACTAGTGCGGCGTGAGCAGTTCTTC. It is translated as CASSISLVRREQFF. Looking up the rest from reference TRBV19 and TRBJ2-1 gives the full variable domain: DGGITQSPKYLFRKEGQNVTLSCEQNLNHDAMYWYRQDPGQGLRLIYYSQIVNDFQKGDIAEGYSVSREKKESFPLTVTSAQKNPTAFYLCASSISLVRREQFFGPGTRLTVL.

This clone was observed once. The chain links TRBV27 to TRBJ2-2; 9 positions match TRBD2. This CDR3 contains 14 residues. Germline CDR1 reads MNHEY; CDR2 reads SMNVEV (reference sequence). Germline trimming cut 3 bases from V and 8 bases from J; bases unmatched to any gene: 4. The CDR3 DNA reads as TGTGCCAGCAGTTTCCTAGCGGGGCGGGGGGAGCTGTTTTTT. It is translated as CASSFLAGRGELFF.

This chain joins TRBV19 and TRBJ2-4; D could derive from TRBD1 or TRBD2 (5 bases each). V was trimmed by 1 base and J by 2 bases, leaving 9 bases between them. The V gene's germline CDR1 is LNHDA and CDR2 SQIVND (reference sequence). This CDR3 is built from 15 residues. The CDR3 region has the DNA TGTGCCAGTAGTATAGGGGGGTTTTCCAAAAACATTCAGTACTTC. It is translated as CASSIGGFSKNIQYF.

This rearrangement joins TRBV4-2 to TRBJ1-6; D unresolved. CDR1 is LGHNA and CDR2 is YNFKEQ in the germline V gene. V lost 0 bases, J lost 4 bases, and 10 bases lay in between. The CDR3 spans 16 residues. CDR3 in amino acids: CASSQDRAAYNSPLHF. The CDR3 bases are TGTGCCAGCAGCCAAGACCGGGCAGCTTATAATTCACCCCTCCACTTT.

The genes are TRBV28 and TRBJ1-2, with D perhaps TRBD1 (6 bases). There are 14 residues in the CDR3. The germline V gene has CDR1 MDHEN and CDR2 SYDVKM. V lost 4 bases to trimming and J lost 7 bases, with 16 bases between them. CDR3 coding DNA: TGTGCCAGCAGTTCCAAACAGGGTCTTGGTGGCTACACCTTC. The encoded protein is CASSSKQGLGGYTF.

This sequence joins TRBV27 and TRBJ2-5, with a tentative D call TRBD2 (5 bases). CDR1 is MNHEY, CDR2 SMNVEV, per germline (reference sequence). The CDR3 is 12 residues long. Trimming pared 6 bases from V and 7 bases from J, leaving 12 bases between. CDR3 nucleotide sequence: TGTGCCAGCAGCCCCCGAGAGGGGACCCAGTACTTC. Translated, it gives CASSPREGTQYF.

The chain recombines TRBV27 with TRBJ2-7; 7 bases map to TRBD1. CDR1 MNHEY and CDR2 SMNVEV come from the germline V gene (reference sequence). Trimming removed 4 bases from V and 0 bases from J; junction bases left unmatched: 9. The CDR3 contains 16 residues. CDR3 coding DNA: TGTGCCAGCAGTTCCAGCTGGGACAGAAGCTCCTACGAGCAGTACTTC. It translates to CASSSSWDRSSYEQYF.

The chain recombines TRBV27 with TRBJ2-1; 8 bases are a match to TRBD2. The V gene's germline CDR1 is MNHEY and CDR2 SMNVEV (reference sequence). This CDR3 has 15 residues. V was clipped by 0 bases and J by 8 bases; unmatched bases: 6. This CDR3 is CASSLSPAGVDEQFF. For the CDR3, the DNA is TGTGCCAGCAGTTTATCGCCAGCGGGAGTGGATGAGCAGTTCTTC.

This chain links TRBV7-9 with TRBJ2-2, with TRBD1 matching 10 bases. This CDR3 is 16 amino acids long. Germline-derived CDR1 and CDR2 are SEHNR and FQNEAQ (reference sequence). J gave up 4 bases and V 4 bases, and 6 bases lay outside the gene matches. Here the CDR3 reads CASSSLDRGSTGELFF. The CDR3 nucleotides are TGTGCCAGCAGCTCCCTGGACAGGGGGAGCACCGGGGAGCTGTTTTTT.

The J gene is TRBJ2-7, the V gene TRBV14, with TRBD1 matching over 11 bases. The V gene end was trimmed by 0 bases and the J gene end by 2 bases; junction bases not matched to a gene: 9. Germline V gives CDR1 SGHDN, CDR2 FVKESK. The length of the CDR3 is 18 residues. CDR3 coding DNA: TGTGCCAGCAGCCAAGATAGGGACAGGGGGTTCCCCCCCTACGAGCAGTACTTC. Translated, it gives CASSQDRDRGFPPYEQYF. Full variable domain (remainder filled in from reference TRBV14 and TRBJ2-7): EAGVTQFPSHSVIEKGQTVTLRCDPISGHDNLYWYRRVMGKEIKFLLHFVKESKQDESGMPNNRFLAERTGGTYSTLKVQPAELEDSGVYFCASSQDRDRGFPPYEQYFGPGTRLTVT.

The chain links TRBV19 to TRBJ1-1, with 9 bases fitting TRBD1. Germline values: CDR1 LNHDA, CDR2 SQIVND (reference sequence). The J segment lost 2 bases and the V segment lost 5 bases, leaving 3 bases of the junction unmatched. This CDR3 region has 14 residues. CDR3 DNA sequence: TGTGCCAGTAGTCCGGACAGGGGCAACACTGAAGCTTTCTTT. Translated: CASSPDRGNTEAFF.

Points on this clone: Different DNA sequences within this sample yield the same CDR3. V is TRBV18 and J is TRBJ2-3, with unresolved D. Germline V lookup: CDR1 KGHSH, CDR2 LQKENI. Trimming stripped 3 bases from V and 3 bases from J, with 4 bases between. The CDR3 extends over 12 amino acids. This CDR3 is CASSPGTDTQYF. The CDR3 nucleotides are TGTGCCAGCTCACCGGGGACAGATACGCAGTATTTT.

V is TRBV5-4 and J is TRBJ2-5, with 8 bases lining up with TRBD2. V shed 3 bases, J shed 5 bases, and the junction held 6 bases outside the gene matches. The CDR3 consists of 14 residues. Germline CDR1 is SGHNT and CDR2 is YYREEE (reference sequence). The DNA of the CDR3 is TGTGCCAGCAGCTACCCGGGGGGGGCGGAGACCCAGTACTTC. Protein: CASSYPGGAETQYF.

Notes on this clone: A read error may account for a junction end that differs from germline. The J gene is TRBJ2-2, the V gene TRBV6-1; TRBD2 agrees at 9 bases. Looked up from germline, CDR1 is MNHNS and CDR2 is SASEGT. The CDR3 contains 23 residues. CDR3 coding DNA: TGTGCCAGCAGCGAAGAGGGGACTAGCTGCAGTGTATCGACAGAAGCGAACACCGGGGAGCTGTTTTTT. Encoded protein: CASSEEGTSCSVSTEANTGELFF.

The rearrangement uses TRBV28 and TRBJ1-3, with D uncertain. Germline V gives CDR1 MDHEN, CDR2 SYDVKM. This CDR3 region has 11 residues. V was cut by 11 bases and J by 1 base, with 6 bases left in between. CDR3 sequence reads: CAPFSGNTIYF. In DNA, the CDR3 is TGTGCCCCGTTTTCTGGAAACACCATATATTTT.

A word on this clone: A read error may be the cause here, since a much bigger clone is one base away. V gene TRBV5-5 combines with J gene TRBJ1-1; D is ambiguous. V lost 1 base to trimming and J lost 1 base, with 5 bases between them. The length of the CDR3 is 13 residues. From germline, CDR1 is SGHKS and CDR2 YYEKEE (reference sequence). CDR3 nucleotides: TGTGCCAGCAGCTTGACAGAGAACACTGAAGCTTTCTTT. Protein: CASSLTENTEAFF.